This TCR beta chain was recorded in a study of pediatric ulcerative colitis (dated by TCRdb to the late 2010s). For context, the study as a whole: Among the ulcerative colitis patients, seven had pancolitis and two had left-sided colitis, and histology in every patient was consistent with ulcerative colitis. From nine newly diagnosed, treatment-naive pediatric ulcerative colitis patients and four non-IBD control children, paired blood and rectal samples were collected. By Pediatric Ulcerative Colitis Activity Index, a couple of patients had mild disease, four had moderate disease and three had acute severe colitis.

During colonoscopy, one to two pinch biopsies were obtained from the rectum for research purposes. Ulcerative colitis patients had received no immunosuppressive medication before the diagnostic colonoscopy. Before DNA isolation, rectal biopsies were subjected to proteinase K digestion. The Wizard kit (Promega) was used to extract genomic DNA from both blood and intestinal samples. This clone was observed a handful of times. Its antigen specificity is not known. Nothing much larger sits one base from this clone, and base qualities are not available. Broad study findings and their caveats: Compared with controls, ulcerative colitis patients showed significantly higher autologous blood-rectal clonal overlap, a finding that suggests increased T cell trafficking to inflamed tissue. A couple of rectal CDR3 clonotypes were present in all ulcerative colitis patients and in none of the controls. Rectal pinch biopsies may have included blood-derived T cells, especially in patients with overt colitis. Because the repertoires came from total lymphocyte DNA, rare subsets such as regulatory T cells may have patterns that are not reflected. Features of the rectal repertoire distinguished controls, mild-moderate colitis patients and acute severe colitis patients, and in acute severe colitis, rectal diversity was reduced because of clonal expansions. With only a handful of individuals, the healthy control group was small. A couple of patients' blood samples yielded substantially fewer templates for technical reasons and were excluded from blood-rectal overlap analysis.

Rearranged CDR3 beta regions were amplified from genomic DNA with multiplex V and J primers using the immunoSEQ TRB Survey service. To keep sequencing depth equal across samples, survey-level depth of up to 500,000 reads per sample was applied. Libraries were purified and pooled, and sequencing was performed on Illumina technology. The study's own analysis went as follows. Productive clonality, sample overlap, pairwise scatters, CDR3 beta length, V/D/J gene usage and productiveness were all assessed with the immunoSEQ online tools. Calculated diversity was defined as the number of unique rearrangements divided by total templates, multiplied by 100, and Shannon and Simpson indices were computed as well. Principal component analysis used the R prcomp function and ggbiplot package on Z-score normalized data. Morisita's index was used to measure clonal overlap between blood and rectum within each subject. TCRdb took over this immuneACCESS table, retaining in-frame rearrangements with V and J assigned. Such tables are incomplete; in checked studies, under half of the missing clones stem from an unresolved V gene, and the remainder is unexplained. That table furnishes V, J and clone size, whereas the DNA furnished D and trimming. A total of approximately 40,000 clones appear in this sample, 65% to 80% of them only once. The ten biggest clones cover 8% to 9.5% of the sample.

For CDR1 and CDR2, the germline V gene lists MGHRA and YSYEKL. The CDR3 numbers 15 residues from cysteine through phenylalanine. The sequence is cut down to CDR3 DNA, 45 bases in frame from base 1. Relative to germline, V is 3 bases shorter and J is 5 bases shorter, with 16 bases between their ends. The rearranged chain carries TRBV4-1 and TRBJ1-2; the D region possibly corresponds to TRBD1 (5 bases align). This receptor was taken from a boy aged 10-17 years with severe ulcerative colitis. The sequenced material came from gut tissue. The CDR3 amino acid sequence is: CASSQGPGKVYGYTF. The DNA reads TGCGCCAGCAGCCAGGGACCAGGGAAGGTGTATGGCTACACCTTC.